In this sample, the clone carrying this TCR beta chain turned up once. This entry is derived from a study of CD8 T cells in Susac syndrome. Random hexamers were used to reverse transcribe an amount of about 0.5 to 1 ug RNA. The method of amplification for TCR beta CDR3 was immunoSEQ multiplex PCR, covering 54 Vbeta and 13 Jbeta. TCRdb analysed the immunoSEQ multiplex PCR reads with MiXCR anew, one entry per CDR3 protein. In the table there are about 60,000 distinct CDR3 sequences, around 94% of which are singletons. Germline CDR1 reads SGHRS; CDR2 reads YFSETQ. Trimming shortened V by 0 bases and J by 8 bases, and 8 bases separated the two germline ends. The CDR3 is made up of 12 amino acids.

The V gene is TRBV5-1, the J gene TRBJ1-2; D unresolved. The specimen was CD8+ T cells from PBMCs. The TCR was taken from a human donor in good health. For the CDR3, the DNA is TGCGCCAGCAGCTTGGCCTACGGGGGCTACACCTTC. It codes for CASSLAYGGYTF.